What follows are 3 T cell receptor beta chains derived from one specimen sequenced in a study of shared clonotypes between healthy human individuals. Some clones are missing from TCRdb's copy, which holds only in-frame ones; the method was immunoSEQ multiplex PCR. This repertoire shows about 580,000 clones, roughly 98% found once; its top ten account for 0.3%. Naive CD8 cells lacked CD45RO and underwent positive selection for CCR7, leaving out terminally differentiated effector memory CD45RA+ cells. The sample comprised naive CD8+ T cells sorted from blood. The source of these receptors is a man in his thirties or forties in good health.

The V call is TRBV5-1, the J call TRBJ2-6; tentative D call: TRBD1 (5 bases). Per germline, CDR1 SGHRS and CDR2 YFSETQ. The V gene lost 0 bases and the J gene lost 0 bases, with 10 bases spanning the gap. CDR3 length: 17 amino acids. CDR3 nucleotides: TGCGCCAGCAGCTTGGTTACAGGCTTCTCTGGGGCCAACGTCCTGACTTTC. Translation gives CASSLVTGFSGANVLTF.

The J gene is TRBJ2-1, the V gene TRBV11-3; maybe TRBD2 (5 bases). Germline CDR1 SGHNT, CDR2 YENEEA. V was shortened by 5 bases and J by 5 bases, with 19 bases between the two germline ends. The CDR3 length is 16 residues. The CDR3 loop reads CASSPQLGSGHNEQFF. The CDR3 nucleotides are TGTGCCAGCAGCCCCCAGCTGGGGAGTGGTCACAATGAGCAGTTCTTC.

The chain employs TRBV28 and TRBJ2-7, with unresolved D. Germline V gene sequence: CDR1 MDHEN, CDR2 SYDVKM. CDR3 length: 13 residues. Between the trimmed V and J ends, which lost 3 bases and 2 bases, there was a span of 8 bases. CDR3 bases: TGTGCCAGCAGTTTTTCAGAGACCTACGAGCAGTACTTC. Encoded protein: CASSFSETYEQYF.